This record covers a single T cell receptor beta chain. Time point meaning: new active TB diagnosis, blood taken before or within 7 days of starting treatment. Patients were newly diagnosed, HIV-seronegative, and aged 18 or older. The sample belongs to a study of T cells in tuberculosis. Clones were sequenced by immunoSEQ multiplex PCR, and TCRdb holds only the in-frame ones, with some missing. The sample lists fewer than 55,000 clones, roughly 96% occurring once. This CDR3 has 13 residues. Trimming removed 0 bases at V and 8 bases at J, with 10 bases between. Germline CDR1 reads GTSNPN; CDR2 reads SVGIG (reference sequence).

V usage is TRBV30 and J usage is TRBJ2-2; D is undetermined. This specimen was PBMCs, taken at tuberculosis diagnosis. The TCR was taken from an adult with tuberculosis. CDR3 in amino acids: CAWSVAIGGELFF. The CDR3 region has the DNA TGTGCCTGGAGTGTAGCGATTGGGGGGGAGCTGTTTTTT.